A single sample gave rise to the 3 T cell receptor beta chains below, sequenced in a study of radiation and T cells in renal cell carcinoma. Documented time point: baseline pretreatment blood. The treatment here: 15 Gy SBRT to primary tumor, nephrectomy 4 weeks later. Here immunoSEQ multiplex PCR was the method, and the copy in TCRdb shows in-frame clones only, minus some. Among around 140,000 clones listed, about 87% were seen once. This sample comprised blood, obtained from a patient whose treatment included radiotherapy and nephrectomy. These receptors originate from a woman in her 70s with renal cell carcinoma.

This CDR3 is CASSFGGRQQASPLHF. CDR3 bases: TGTGCCAGCAGCTTTGGTGGGCGACAGCAGGCTTCACCCCTCCACTTT. The V call is TRBV7-9, the J call TRBJ1-6, with D maybe TRBD1 (5 bases). Looked up from germline, CDR1 is SEHNR and CDR2 is FQNEAQ (reference sequence). CDR3 length: 16 amino acids. The V gene lost 3 bases and the J gene lost 9 bases, with 18 bases spanning the gap.

The chain employs TRBV7-9 and TRBJ2-5; 9 bases match TRBD2. The CDR3 has 15 residues. Germline V gene lookup returns CDR1 SEHNR and CDR2 FQNEAQ (reference sequence). V lost 6 bases and J lost 5; bases outside the gene matches: 10. CDR3 bases: TGTGCCAGCAGGTCCGCGGGGGGGGCCGAGGAGACCCAGTACTTC. Its translation: CASRSAGGAEETQYF.

The V gene is TRBV19, the J gene TRBJ2-2; D is undetermined. Trimming pared 5 bases from V and 7 bases from J, leaving 11 bases between. The germline V gene has CDR1 LNHDA and CDR2 SQIVND (reference sequence). CDR3 size: 13 residues. The DNA of the CDR3 is TGTGCCAGTAGTGCCCGGCGATTCGGGGAGCTGTTTTTT. It codes for CASSARRFGELFF.